This T cell receptor (beta chain) came from a study of cytomegalovirus exposure and HLA in healthy donors. Findings and caveats of the study: Researchers had no immune exposure information except CMV serostatus available.

Germline values: CDR1 MNHEY, CDR2 SMNVEV (reference sequence). The CDR3 sequence is 15 residues long. V lost 5 bases and J 3 bases, leaving 14 bases between the germline ends. The PCR was carried out with 60 Vbeta primers and 13 Jbeta primers. The protocol was immunoSEQ multiplex PCR, while the TCRdb copy is restricted to in-frame clones and leaves out a portion. The sample has approximately 110,000 clones; 77% are singletons. As regards this clone: Its antigen remains unidentified.

The sequence was obtained from a woman aged 35 to 49 in good health and CMV-seropositive. This rearrangement joins TRBV27 to TRBJ1-5; D possibly corresponds to TRBD1 (6 bases). The sequencing sample was made of PBMCs. This CDR3 is CASSTGAGANQPQHF. CDR3 nucleotides: TGTGCCAGCAGTACTGGGGCAGGGGCCAATCAGCCCCAGCATTTT.